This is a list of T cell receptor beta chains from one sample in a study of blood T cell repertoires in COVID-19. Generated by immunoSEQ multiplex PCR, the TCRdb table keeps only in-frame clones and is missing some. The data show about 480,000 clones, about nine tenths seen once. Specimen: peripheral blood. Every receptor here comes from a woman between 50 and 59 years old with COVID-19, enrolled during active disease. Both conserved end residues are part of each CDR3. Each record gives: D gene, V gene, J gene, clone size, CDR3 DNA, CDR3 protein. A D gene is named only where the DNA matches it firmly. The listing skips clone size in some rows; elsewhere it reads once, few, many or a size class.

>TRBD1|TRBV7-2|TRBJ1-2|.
TGTGCCAGCAGCTCCCAACAGGGGGCGCGGGGCTACACCTTC
CASSSQQGARGYTF
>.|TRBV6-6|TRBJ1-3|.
TGTGCCAGCAGTTACGGCGGGGGAAGCTCTGGAAACACCATATATTTT
CASSYGGGSSGNTIYF
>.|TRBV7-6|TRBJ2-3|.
TGTGCCAGCAGCTTAACGGCAGCCCGAGAGGCAGATACGCAGTATTTT
CASSLTAAREADTQYF
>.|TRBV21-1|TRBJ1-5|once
TGTGCCAGTTACAATGCTCAGCATTTT
CASYNAQHF
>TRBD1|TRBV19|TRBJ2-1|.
TGTGCCAGTACCCCTAGGAGGACAGGGCGGGATGAGCAGTTCTTC
CASTPRRTGRDEQFF
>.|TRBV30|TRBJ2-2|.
TGTGCCTGGAGTGTATTAGGGGAAGGGGGTCTGTTTTTT
CAWSVLGEGGLFF
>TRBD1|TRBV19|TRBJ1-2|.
TGTGCCAGTAGCCCGGGACAGGTGGGAGGCTACACCTTC
CASSPGQVGGYTF
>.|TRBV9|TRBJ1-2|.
TGTGCCAGCAGCGTAGACAGGGCTCGCGTTCGTGGCTACACCTTC
CASSVDRARVRGYTF
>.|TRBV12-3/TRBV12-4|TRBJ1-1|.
TGTGCCAGCAGTTTGGGGGGGAACACTGAAGCTTTCTTT
CASSLGGNTEAFF
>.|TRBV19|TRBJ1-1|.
TGTGCCACAAGGGAACAGGGAGAGAACACTGAAGCTTTCTTT
CATREQGENTEAFF
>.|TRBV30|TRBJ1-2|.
TGTGCCTGGAATAGCGAGTCTAACTATGGCTACACCTTC
CAWNSESNYGYTF
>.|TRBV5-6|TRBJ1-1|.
TGTGCCAGCAGCGGACAGTCGGGCCCGAACACTGAAGCTTTCTTT
CASSGQSGPNTEAFF
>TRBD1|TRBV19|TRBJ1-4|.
TGTGCCAGTAGTACACCCAGGGGCAGGGGGGAGAATGAAAAACTGTTTTTT
CASSTPRGRGENEKLFF
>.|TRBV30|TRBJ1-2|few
TGTGCCTGGAGAGGCCGAGGTGGCTACACCTTC
CAWRGRGGYTF
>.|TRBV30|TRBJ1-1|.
TGTGCCTGGAGTCATATCTCCCGAGGGCGCGGGAACACTGAAGCTTTCTTT
CAWSHISRGRGNTEAFF
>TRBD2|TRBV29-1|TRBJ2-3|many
TGCAGCGTTAAGATTAGCGGGGTAGAAGATACGCAGTATTTT
CSVKISGVEDTQYF
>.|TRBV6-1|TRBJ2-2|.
TGTGCCAGCAGTGACAGGGTAAACACCGGGGAGCTGTTTTTT
CASSDRVNTGELFF
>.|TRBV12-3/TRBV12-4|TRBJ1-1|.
TGTGCCAGCAGTTTCCGGGGTGGTACTGAAGCTTTCTTT
CASSFRGGTEAFF
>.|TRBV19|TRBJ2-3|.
TGTGCCAGTAGTATCCAAGAGACGCAGTATTTT
CASSIQETQYF
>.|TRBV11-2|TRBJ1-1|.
TGTGCCAGCAGCTTTGCGGGGAACACTGAAGCTTTCTTT
CASSFAGNTEAFF
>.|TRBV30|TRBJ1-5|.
TGTGCCTGCACCACCCCGGGAGGGGGGAGCAATCAGCCCCAGCATTTT
CACTTPGGGSNQPQHF
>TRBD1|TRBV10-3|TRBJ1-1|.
TGTGCCATCACTTCCCCCACTACAGGGGAGGACACTGAAGCTTTCTTT
CAITSPTTGEDTEAFF
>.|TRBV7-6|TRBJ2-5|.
TGTGCCAGCAGCTCCAAGGGGCAGGCCCCATGGGAGACCCAGTACTTC
CASSSKGQAPWETQYF
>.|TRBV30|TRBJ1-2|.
TGTGCCTGGACAGGGTCCAACTATGGCTACACCTTC
CAWTGSNYGYTF
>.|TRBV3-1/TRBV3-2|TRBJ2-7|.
TGTGCCAGCAGCGCCGGGGGTGCAGGGTACGAGCAGTACTTC
CASSAGGAGYEQYF
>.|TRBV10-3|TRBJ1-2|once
TGTGCCATCATGGGGGGAGGACCCAATGGCTACACCTTC
CAIMGGGPNGYTF
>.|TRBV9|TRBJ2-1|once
TGTGCCAGCAGCGTAGATTCAGGGATCGGATACAATGAGCAGTTCTTC
CASSVDSGIGYNEQFF
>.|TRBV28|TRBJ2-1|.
TGTGCCAGCAGCCGAACAGGGCTCTCCTACAATGAGCAGTTCTTC
CASSRTGLSYNEQFF
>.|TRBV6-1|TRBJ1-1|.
TGTGCCAGCAGTGATGCGAGGTACACTGAAGCTTTCTTT
CASSDARYTEAFF
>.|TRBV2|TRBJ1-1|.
TGTGCCTCAGCACACGGGGAAGCTTTCTTT
CASAHGEAFF
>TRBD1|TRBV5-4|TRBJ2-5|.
TGTGCCAGCAGCTTGGGAAGGACAGGGCTGGAGACCCAGTACTTC
CASSLGRTGLETQYF
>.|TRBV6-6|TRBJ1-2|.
TGTGCCAGCAGTTACGGGGGCGTCAGTGTCTATGGCTACACCTTC
CASSYGGVSVYGYTF
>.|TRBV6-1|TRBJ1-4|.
TGTGCCAGCAGTGAAGCACCCGGAGGGGCGGGTAATGAAAAACTGTTTTTT
CASSEAPGGAGNEKLFF
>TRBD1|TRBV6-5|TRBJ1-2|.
TGTGCCAGCAGGGGACAGCCTCCCCTCTTCTATGGCTACACCTTC
CASRGQPPLFYGYTF
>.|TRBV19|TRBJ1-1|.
TGTGCCAGTAGTATAGCTGGACTGCAAAACACTGAAGCTTTCTTT
CASSIAGLQNTEAFF
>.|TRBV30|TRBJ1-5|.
TGTGCCTGGAGCCCCTCCCCCCACAAGCAGCCCCAGCATTTT
CAWSPSPHKQPQHF
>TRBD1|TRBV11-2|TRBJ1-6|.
TGTGCCAGCAGCCCTCGACAGGGGGCAGGTTCACCCCTCCACTTT
CASSPRQGAGSPLHF
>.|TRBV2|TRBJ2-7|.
TGTGCCAGCAGTGAAGCGCTGGGAGTACTCTCCTACGAGCAGTACTTC
CASSEALGVLSYEQYF
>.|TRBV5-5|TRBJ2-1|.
TGTGCCAGCAGCTTGGATGGGGGGGCCTACTACAATGAGCAGTTCTTC
CASSLDGGAYYNEQFF
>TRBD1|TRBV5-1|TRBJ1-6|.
TGCGCCAGCAGCTTGGGGGGACAGGGTCGTTCACCCCTCCACTTT
CASSLGGQGRSPLHF
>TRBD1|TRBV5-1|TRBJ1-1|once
TGCGCCAGCAGCTTGGTAACAGGGGGCATTGGGGAAGCTTTCTTT
CASSLVTGGIGEAFF
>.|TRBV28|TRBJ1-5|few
TGTGCCAGCAGTTCACCGGGGACTAATCAGCCCCAGCATTTT
CASSSPGTNQPQHF
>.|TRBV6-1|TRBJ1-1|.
TGTGCCAGCAGTGAAGTCGGAGTAAATGAAGCTTTCTTT
CASSEVGVNEAFF
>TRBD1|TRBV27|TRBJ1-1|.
TGTGCCAGCAGTTCGACGACAGGGTTTAGGAACACTGAAGCTTTCTTT
CASSSTTGFRNTEAFF
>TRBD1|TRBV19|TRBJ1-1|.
TGTGCCAGTAGTTTTACGACAGGGACCTATAACACTGAAGCTTTCTTT
CASSFTTGTYNTEAFF
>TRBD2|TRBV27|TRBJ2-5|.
TGTGCCAGCAGTTTGCAGCGGGGACAAGAGACCCAGTACTTC
CASSLQRGQETQYF
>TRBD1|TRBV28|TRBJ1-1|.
TGTGCCAGCAGTTCCGACAGGGGGCGACGGGGTGAAGCTTTCTTT
CASSSDRGRRGEAFF
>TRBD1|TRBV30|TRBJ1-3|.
TGTGCCTGGAGTGTAGGGGGCTTCACTGGAAACACCATATATTTT
CAWSVGGFTGNTIYF
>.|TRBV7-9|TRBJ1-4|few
TGTGCCAGCAGCCGTTCCAGTGCCCCGAATGAAAAACTGTTTTTT
CASSRSSAPNEKLFF
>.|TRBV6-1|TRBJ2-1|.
TGTGCCAGCAGTGAAACCCTAGCGTCGGGTAATGAGCAGTTCTTC
CASSETLASGNEQFF
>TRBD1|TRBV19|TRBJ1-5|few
TGTGCCAGTAGTATGGGGGGACAGAAGCCCCAGCATTTT
CASSMGGQKPQHF
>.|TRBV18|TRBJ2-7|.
TGTGCCAGCTCACCAGCGGCGACAGGCCCAAGAGAGCAGTACTTC
CASSPAATGPREQYF
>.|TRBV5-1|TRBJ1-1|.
TGCGCCAGCAGCTTCCGAGGTGGGCAGGGCGCTGAAGCTTTCTTT
CASSFRGGQGAEAFF
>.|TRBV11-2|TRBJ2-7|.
TGTGCCAGCAGCTCCTATTACGAGCAGTACTTC
CASSSYYEQYF
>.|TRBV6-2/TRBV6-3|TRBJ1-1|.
TGTGCCAGCAGTTACAGCGGCGCTGAAGCTTTCTTT
CASSYSGAEAFF
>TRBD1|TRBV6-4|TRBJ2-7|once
TGTGCCAGCAACGATACAGGGGAAGAGCAGTACTTC
CASNDTGEEQYF
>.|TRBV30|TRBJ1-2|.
TGTGCCTGGGTACAGGAGAATGGCTACACCTTC
CAWVQENGYTF
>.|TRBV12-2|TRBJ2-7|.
TGTGCAAGTCGCTTAGCACCACCGGGACTAGCGGGGTTCCGCTCCTACGAGCAGTACTTC
CASRLAPPGLAGFRSYEQYF
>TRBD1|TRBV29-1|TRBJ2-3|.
TGCAGCGTTGAACAGGGGGACGCAGATACGCAGTATTTT
CSVEQGDADTQYF